The 16 T cell receptor beta chains below come from one sample, sequenced in a study of identical twins. In TCRdb, the 5' RACE reads were re-called with MiXCR into one record per CDR3 protein. The sample lists about 700,000 distinct CDR3 sequences; roughly 6% were seen once. Input material: naive T cells sorted from blood. The source of these receptors is a man aged 18 to 30 in good health.

This clonotype has only one observation. A junction boundary mismatches the germline segment, possibly from a read error. This rearrangement joins TRBV11-3 to TRBJ2-1, with TRBD1 matching 9 bases. The CDR3 is 17 residues long. Germline lookup yields CDR1 SGHNT and CDR2 YENEEA. In nucleotides, the CDR3 is TGTGCCAGCAGTTTAGGTCGTGGACAGGGGTCAATCGGCGAGCAGTTCTTC. This gives the protein CASSLGRGQGSIGEQFF.

This clonotype was counted many times. The rearrangement links TRBV5-6 to TRBJ2-7; D is unclear. CDR1 SGHDT and CDR2 YYEEEE come from the germline V gene. The CDR3 runs 14 residues. V lost 0 bases to trimming and J lost 3 bases, with 10 bases between them. The CDR3 region is CASSLVARIYEQYF. The CDR3 nucleotides are TGTGCCAGCAGCTTGGTGGCCAGGATCTACGAGCAGTACTTC.

This clonotype occurred many times. This sequence joins TRBV10-2 and TRBJ2-3; D is perhaps TRBD1 (5 bases). There are 14 residues in the CDR3. Germline V CDR1 and CDR2: WSHSY, SAAADI. The ends were cut back, 0 bases at V and 4 bases at J, with 8 bases in the middle. CDR3 in amino acids: CASSESIGADTQYF. CDR3 DNA sequence: TGCGCCAGCAGTGAGTCGATAGGGGCAGATACGCAGTATTTT.

This clonotype was recorded a few times. The chain employs TRBV5-6 and TRBJ2-3, with 11 positions matching TRBD2. V trimming: 0 bases; J trimming: 2 bases; junction bases outside the gene matches: 14. The CDR3 is 20 amino acids. Germline V lookup: CDR1 SGHDT, CDR2 YYEEEE. The CDR3 DNA follows: TGTGCCAGCAGCTTGGAATCGGGTTTAGCGGGGGGGAAATACACAGATACGCAGTATTTT. This translates into CASSLESGLAGGKYTDTQYF.

V and J are TRBV24-1 and TRBJ2-1; the D gene is possibly TRBD2 (5 bases). Trimming left V 4 bases short and J 12 bases short, with 12 bases between. Germline CDR1 is KGHDR and CDR2 is SFDVKD. The CDR3 sequence is 12 residues long. Here the CDR3 reads CATSDGRTPQFF. The DNA of the CDR3 is TGTGCCACCAGTGACGGTCGGACTCCGCAGTTCTTC.

The rearrangement links TRBV6-1 to TRBJ2-5, with D possibly TRBD1 on 7 matching bases. The CDR3 length is 17 residues. The germline CDR1 and CDR2 sequences are MNHNS and SASEGT. V lost 7 bases, J lost 2 bases, and 23 bases lay in between. CDR3 in DNA: TGTGCCAGCACGCCCCTTGGGGGGACAGCCTTACAAGAGACCCAGTACTTC. It translates to CASTPLGGTALQETQYF.

There are many counts of this clonotype. This chain connects TRBV29-1 to TRBJ2-7; D perhaps matches TRBD2 (6 bases). CDR3 length: 12 amino acids. Between the trimmed V and J ends, which lost 6 bases and 3 bases, there was a span of 12 bases. Germline assignment: CDR1 SQVTM and CDR2 ANQGSEA. As DNA, the CDR3 is TGCAGCGTGGGATACGGGGGCTACGAGCAGTACTTC. This sequence encodes CSVGYGGYEQYF.

The chain combines TRBV20-1 with TRBJ2-1, with TRBD2 matching 8 bases. This CDR3 is 19 amino acids long. Trimming took 5 bases from V and 3 from J; bases not matched to a gene: 21. From germline, CDR1 is DFQATT and CDR2 SNEGSKA (reference sequence). CDR3 protein: CSAYISGTWDGYSYNEQFF. CDR3 nucleotides: TGCAGTGCTTATATTAGCGGGACGTGGGACGGCTACAGCTACAATGAGCAGTTCTTC.

This clonotype was seen repeatedly, ten times or more. The V and J genes are TRBV6-1 and TRBJ2-7; TRBD2 aligns across 10 bases. With 2 bases clipped from V and 2 bases from J, the junction kept 6 bases outside the gene matches. Germline CDR1 reads MNHNS; CDR2 reads SASEGT. This CDR3 is 16 amino acids long. In DNA, the CDR3 is TGTGCCAGCAGTGAACTCCTAGCGGGAGCCCCCTACGAGCAGTACTTC. This codes for CASSELLAGAPYEQYF.

The chain combines TRBV12-3 or TRBV12-4 with TRBJ2-6; 12 bases agree with TRBD1. This CDR3 is built from 16 residues. Germline trimming cut 6 bases from V and 3 bases from J; bases unmatched to any gene: 3. CDR3 DNA sequence: TGTGCCAGCAGGGGACAGGGGGCGATTGGGGCCAACGTCCTGACTTTC. Translation gives CASRGQGAIGANVLTF.

CDR3: CSARGDRDYEQYV. In DNA, the CDR3 is TGCAGTGCCAGGGGGGACAGGGACTACGAGCAGTACGTC. This rearrangement joins TRBV20-1 to TRBJ2-7; 9 bases align to TRBD1. This CDR3 contains 13 residues. V lost 6 bases to trimming and J lost 3 bases; unmatched junction nucleotides: 6. Germline V lookup: CDR1 DFQATT, CDR2 SNEGSKA (reference sequence).

This clonotype was detected many times. The V and J genes are TRBV27 and TRBJ2-3; 8 nucleotides align to TRBD1. V was pared by 6 bases and J by 2 bases, with 10 bases of the junction left unmatched. The germline gives CDR1 MNHEY, CDR2 SMNVEV (reference sequence). The CDR3 sequence is 16 residues long. The CDR3 nucleotides are TGTGCCAGCAGACGACAGGGGCGGACGACCACAGATACGCAGTATTTT. It yields the protein CASRRQGRTTTDTQYF.

This clonotype was recorded at least ten times. One end of the junction is discordant with germline, which a read error may explain. The chain links TRBV29-1 to TRBJ1-2; D is ambiguous. The germline V gene encodes CDR1 SQVTM and CDR2 ANQGSEA. This CDR3 is built from 12 residues. CDR3: CSAEYKGYGYTF. The CDR3 DNA reads as TGCAGCGCTGAATACAAAGGCTATGGCTACACCTTC. The entire variable domain, with the rest obtained from reference TRBV29-1 and TRBJ1-2, is as follows: SAVISQKPSRDICQRGTSLTIQCQVDSQVTMMFWYRQQPGQSLTLIATANQGSEATYESGFVIDKFPISRPNLTFSTLTVSNMSPEDSSIYLCSAEYKGYGYTFGSGTRLTVV.

This clonotype was seen many times. The V and J genes are TRBV11-2 and TRBJ2-1; TRBD2 matches at 11 bases. The CDR3 spans 16 residues. J was trimmed by 5 bases and V by 5 bases; bases with no gene match: 8. The V gene's germline CDR1 is SGHAT and CDR2 FQNNGV. The CDR3: CASSIRLAGPNNEQFF. CDR3 DNA sequence: TGTGCCAGCAGCATCCGACTAGCGGGACCTAACAATGAGCAGTTCTTC.

V gene TRBV4-2 combines with J gene TRBJ2-2; 9 positions match TRBD2. This CDR3 comprises 19 residues. Germline CDR1 reads LGHNA; CDR2 reads YNFKEQ. The trim removed 11 bases at V and 3 bases at J, leaving 22 bases unmatched. The CDR3 DNA follows: TGTGCCGTTCACAAAAGGGGCGGGAGGGCCTTGAGAGACACCGGGGAGCTGTTTTTT. Translation: CAVHKRGGRALRDTGELFF.

The genes are TRBV7-8 and TRBJ2-7, with TRBD2 identical over 10 bases. The CDR3 contains 17 residues. V gave up 3 bases and J gave up 2 bases; unmatched junction bases: 10. Looked up from germline, CDR1 is SGHVS and CDR2 is FQNEAQ. In nucleotides, the CDR3 is TGTGCCAGCAGCTTCCTGTCCTGGACTAGCGGCCCCTACGAGCAGTACGTC. Protein sequence: CASSFLSWTSGPYEQYV.